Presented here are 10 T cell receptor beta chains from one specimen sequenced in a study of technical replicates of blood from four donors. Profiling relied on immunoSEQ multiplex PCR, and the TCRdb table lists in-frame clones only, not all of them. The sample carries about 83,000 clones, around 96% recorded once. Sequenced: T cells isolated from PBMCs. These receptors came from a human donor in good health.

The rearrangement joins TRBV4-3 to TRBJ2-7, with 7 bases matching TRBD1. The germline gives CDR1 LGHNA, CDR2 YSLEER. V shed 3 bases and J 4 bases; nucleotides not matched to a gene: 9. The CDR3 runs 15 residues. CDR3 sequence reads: CASSHGDSTYYEQYF. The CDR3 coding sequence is TGCGCCAGCAGCCATGGGGACAGTACTTATTACGAGCAGTACTTC.

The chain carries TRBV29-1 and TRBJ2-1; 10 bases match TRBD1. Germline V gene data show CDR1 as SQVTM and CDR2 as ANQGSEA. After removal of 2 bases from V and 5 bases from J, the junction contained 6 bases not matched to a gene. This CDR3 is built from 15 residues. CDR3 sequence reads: CSVERGDRGHNEQFF. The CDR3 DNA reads TGCAGCGTTGAACGGGGGGACAGGGGTCACAATGAGCAGTTCTTC.

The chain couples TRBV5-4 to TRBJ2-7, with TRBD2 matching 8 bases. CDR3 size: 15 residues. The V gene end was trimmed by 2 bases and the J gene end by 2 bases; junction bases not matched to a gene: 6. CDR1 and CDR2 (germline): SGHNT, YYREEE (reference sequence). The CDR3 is CASSLSSGLTYEQYF. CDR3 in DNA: TGTGCCAGCAGCTTATCTAGCGGGCTAACCTACGAGCAGTACTTC. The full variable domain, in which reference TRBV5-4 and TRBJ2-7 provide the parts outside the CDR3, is ETGVTQSPTHLIKTRGQQVTLRCSSQSGHNTVSWYQQALGQGPQFIFQYYREEENGRGNFPPRFSGLQFPNYSSELNVNALELDDSALYLCASSLSSGLTYEQYFGPGTRLTVT.

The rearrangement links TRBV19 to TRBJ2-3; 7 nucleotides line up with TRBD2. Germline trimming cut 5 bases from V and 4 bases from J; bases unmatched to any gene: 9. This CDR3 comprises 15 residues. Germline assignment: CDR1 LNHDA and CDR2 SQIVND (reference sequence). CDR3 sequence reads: CASSYGGRAPDTQYF. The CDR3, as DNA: TGTGCCAGTAGTTATGGGGGGAGGGCCCCAGATACGCAGTATTTT.

The CDR3 loop reads CASSLGQQNTEAFF. The CDR3 bases are TGTGCCAGCAGCTTAGGACAGCAGAACACTGAAGCTTTCTTT. The V and J genes are TRBV7-9 and TRBJ1-1; D might be TRBD1 (5 bases). Germline V gene data show CDR1 as SEHNR and CDR2 as FQNEAQ (reference sequence). The CDR3 sequence is 14 residues long. Trimming took off 1 base at V and 1 base at J, with 7 bases between the two ends.

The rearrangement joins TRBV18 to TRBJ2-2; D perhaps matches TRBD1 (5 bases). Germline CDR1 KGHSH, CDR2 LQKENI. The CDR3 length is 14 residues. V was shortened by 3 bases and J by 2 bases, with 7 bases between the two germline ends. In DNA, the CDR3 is TGTGCCAGCTCACCGACAGCCAACACCGGGGAGCTGTTTTTT. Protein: CASSPTANTGELFF.

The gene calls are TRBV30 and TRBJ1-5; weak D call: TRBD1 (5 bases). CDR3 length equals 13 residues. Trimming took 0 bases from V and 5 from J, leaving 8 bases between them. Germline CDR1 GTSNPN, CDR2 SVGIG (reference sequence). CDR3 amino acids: CAWSVGGDQPQHF. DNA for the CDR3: TGTGCCTGGAGTGTTGGAGGGGATCAGCCCCAGCATTTT.

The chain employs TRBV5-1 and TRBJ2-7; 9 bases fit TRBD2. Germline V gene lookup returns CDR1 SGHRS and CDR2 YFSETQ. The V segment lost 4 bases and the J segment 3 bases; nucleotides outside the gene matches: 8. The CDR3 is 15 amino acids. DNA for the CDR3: TGCGCCAGCAGCCCATTGGAGCGGGAGGACTACGAGCAGTACTTC. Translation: CASSPLEREDYEQYF. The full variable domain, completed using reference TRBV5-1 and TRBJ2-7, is KAGVTQTPRYLIKTRGQQVTLSCSPISGHRSVSWYQQTPGQGLQFLFEYFSETQRNKGNFPGRFSGRQFSNSRSEMNVSTLELGDSALYLCASSPLEREDYEQYFGPGTRLTVT.

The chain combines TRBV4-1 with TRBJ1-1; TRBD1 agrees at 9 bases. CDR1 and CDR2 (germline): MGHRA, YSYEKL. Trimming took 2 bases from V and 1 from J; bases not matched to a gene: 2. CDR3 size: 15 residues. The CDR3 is CASSQTDRGNTEAFF. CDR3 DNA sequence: TGCGCCAGCAGCCAAACGGACAGGGGGAACACTGAAGCTTTCTTT.

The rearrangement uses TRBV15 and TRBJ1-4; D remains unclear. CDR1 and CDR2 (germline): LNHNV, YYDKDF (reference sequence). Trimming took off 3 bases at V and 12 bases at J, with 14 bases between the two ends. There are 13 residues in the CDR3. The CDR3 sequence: CATSSLSIPQLFF. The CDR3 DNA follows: TGTGCCACCAGCAGTCTATCAATCCCGCAACTGTTTTTT.